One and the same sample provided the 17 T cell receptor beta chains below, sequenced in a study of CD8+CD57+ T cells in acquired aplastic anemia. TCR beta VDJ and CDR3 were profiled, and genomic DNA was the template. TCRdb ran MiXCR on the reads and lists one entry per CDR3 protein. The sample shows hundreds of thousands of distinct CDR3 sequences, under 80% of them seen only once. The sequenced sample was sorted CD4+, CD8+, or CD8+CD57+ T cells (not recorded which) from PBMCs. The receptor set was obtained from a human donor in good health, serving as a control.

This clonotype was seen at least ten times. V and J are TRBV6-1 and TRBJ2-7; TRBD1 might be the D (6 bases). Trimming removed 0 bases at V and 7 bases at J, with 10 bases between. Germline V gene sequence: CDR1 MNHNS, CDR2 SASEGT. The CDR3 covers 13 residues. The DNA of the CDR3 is TGTGCCAGCAGTGAAGCGGGGGCGCGGGAGCAGTACTTC. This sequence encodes CASSEAGAREQYF.

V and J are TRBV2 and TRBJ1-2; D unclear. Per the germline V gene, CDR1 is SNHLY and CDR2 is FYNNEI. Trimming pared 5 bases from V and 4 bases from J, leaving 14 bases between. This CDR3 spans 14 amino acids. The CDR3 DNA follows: TGTGCCAGCAGTATCGGAGCACTAGTCTATGGCTACACCTTC. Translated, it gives CASSIGALVYGYTF.

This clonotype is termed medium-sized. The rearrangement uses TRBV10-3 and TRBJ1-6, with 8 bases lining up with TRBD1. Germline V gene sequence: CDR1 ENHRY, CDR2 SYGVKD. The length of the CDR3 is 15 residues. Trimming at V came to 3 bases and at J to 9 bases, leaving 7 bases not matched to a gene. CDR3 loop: CAISDGQGWGSPLHF. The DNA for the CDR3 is TGTGCCATCAGTGATGGACAGGGATGGGGTTCACCCCTCCACTTT.

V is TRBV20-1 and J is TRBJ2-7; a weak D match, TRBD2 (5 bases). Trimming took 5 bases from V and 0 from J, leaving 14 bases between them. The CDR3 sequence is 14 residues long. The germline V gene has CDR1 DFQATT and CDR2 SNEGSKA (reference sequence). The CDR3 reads CSAGAAGPSYEQYF. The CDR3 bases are TGCAGTGCTGGAGCGGCCGGGCCCTCCTACGAGCAGTACTTC.

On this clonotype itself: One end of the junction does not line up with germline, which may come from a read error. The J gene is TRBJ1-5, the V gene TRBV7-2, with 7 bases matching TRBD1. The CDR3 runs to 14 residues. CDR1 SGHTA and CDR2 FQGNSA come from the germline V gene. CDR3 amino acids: CASSLGQHNPPHHF. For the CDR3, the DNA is TGTGCCAGCAGCTTGGGACAGCACAATCCGCCCCACCACTTT.

In DNA, the CDR3 is TGTGCCAGTAGTATCCCGGGACAGGCCTCCTACGAGCAGTACTTC. Translating gives CASSIPGQASYEQYF. The chain is built from TRBV19 and TRBJ2-7; the match to TRBD1 covers 8 bases. V gave up 3 bases and J gave up 0 bases; unmatched junction bases: 4. The CDR3 runs to 15 residues. Looked up from germline, CDR1 is LNHDA and CDR2 is SQIVND (reference sequence).

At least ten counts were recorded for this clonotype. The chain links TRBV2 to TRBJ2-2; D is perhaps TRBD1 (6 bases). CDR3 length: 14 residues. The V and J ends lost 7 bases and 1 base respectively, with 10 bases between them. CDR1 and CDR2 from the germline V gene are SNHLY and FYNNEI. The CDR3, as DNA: TGTGCCAGCATTGGGGGCCTGAACACCGGGGAGCTGTTTTTT. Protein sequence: CASIGGLNTGELFF.

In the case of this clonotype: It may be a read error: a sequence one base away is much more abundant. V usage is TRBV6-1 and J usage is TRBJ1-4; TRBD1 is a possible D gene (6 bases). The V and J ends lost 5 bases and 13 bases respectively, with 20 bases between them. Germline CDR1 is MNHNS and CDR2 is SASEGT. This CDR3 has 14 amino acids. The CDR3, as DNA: TGTGCCAGCAGTTACTCTGGACAGAGGCAAAGACTGTTTTTT. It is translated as CASSYSGQRQRLFF.

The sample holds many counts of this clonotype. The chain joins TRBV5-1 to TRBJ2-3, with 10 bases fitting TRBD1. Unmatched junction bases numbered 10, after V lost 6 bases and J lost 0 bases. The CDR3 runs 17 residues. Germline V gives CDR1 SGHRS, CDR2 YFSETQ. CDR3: CASTRIGTGESTDTQYF. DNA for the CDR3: TGCGCCAGCACCCGAATTGGGACAGGGGAGAGCACAGATACGCAGTATTTT.

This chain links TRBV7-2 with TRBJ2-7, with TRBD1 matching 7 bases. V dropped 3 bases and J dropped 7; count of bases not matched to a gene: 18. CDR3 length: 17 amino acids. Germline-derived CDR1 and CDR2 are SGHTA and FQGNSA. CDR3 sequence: CASSLDPGTVTGTEQYF. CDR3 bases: TGTGCCAGCAGCTTGGATCCCGGGACAGTTACGGGTACGGAGCAGTACTTC.

CDR3 region: CSSYGENTEAFF. The CDR3 DNA reads as TGCAGCAGTTACGGGGAGAACACTGAAGCTTTCTTT. J is TRBJ1-1 and V is TRBV29-1; D gene ambiguous. The CDR3 length is 12 residues. Germline values: CDR1 SQVTM, CDR2 ANQGSEA. The germline V and J ends were trimmed by 8 bases and 1 base, with 11 bases remaining between them. The full variable domain, in which reference TRBV29-1 and TRBJ1-1 provide the parts outside the CDR3, is SAVISQKPSRDICQRGTSLTIQCQVDSQVTMMFWYRQQPGQSLTLIATANQGSEATYESGFVIDKFPISRPNLTFSTLTVSNMSPEDSSIYLCSSYGENTEAFFGQGTRLTVV.

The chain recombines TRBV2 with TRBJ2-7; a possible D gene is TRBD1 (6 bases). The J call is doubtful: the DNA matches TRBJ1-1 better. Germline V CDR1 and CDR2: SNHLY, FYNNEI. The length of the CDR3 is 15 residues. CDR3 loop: CASRGSGHANTEAFF. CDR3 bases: TGTGCCAGCAGAGGTTCGGGACATGCGAACACTGAAGCTTTCTTT.

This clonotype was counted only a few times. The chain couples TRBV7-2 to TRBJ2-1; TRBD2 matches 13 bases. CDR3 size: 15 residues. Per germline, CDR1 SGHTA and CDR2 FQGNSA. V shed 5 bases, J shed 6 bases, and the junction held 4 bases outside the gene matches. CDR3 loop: CASSQTSGGFNEQFF. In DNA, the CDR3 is TGTGCCAGCAGCCAGACTAGCGGGGGGTTCAATGAGCAGTTCTTC.

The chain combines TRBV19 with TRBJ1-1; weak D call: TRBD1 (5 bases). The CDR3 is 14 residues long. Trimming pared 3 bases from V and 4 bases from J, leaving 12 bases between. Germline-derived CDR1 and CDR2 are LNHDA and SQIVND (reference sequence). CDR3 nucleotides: TGTGCCAGTAGTATTGGGCAGGGACTCACTGAAGCTTTCTTT. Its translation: CASSIGQGLTEAFF. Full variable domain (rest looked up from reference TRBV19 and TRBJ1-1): DGGITQSPKYLFRKEGQNVTLSCEQNLNHDAMYWYRQDPGQGLRLIYYSQIVNDFQKGDIAEGYSVSREKKESFPLTVTSAQKNPTAFYLCASSIGQGLTEAFFGQGTRLTVV.

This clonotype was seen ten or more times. The CDR3 loop reads CASSILGRGGATNEKLFF. The CDR3 DNA reads TGTGCCAGTAGTATACTGGGCAGGGGCGGTGCAACTAATGAAAAACTGTTTTTT. The rearrangement uses TRBV19 and TRBJ1-4, with a possible D match to TRBD1 (6 bases). The V end was cut by 2 bases, the J end by 0 bases, with 16 bases between. The V gene's germline CDR1 is LNHDA and CDR2 SQIVND (reference sequence). The CDR3 length is 18 residues.

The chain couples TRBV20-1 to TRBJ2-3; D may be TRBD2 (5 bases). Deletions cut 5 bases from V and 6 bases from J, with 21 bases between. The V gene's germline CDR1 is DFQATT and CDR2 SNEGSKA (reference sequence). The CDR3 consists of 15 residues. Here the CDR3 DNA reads TGCAGTGCTGGATCGGGCCCTCGGGAAGGGGATACGCAGTATTTT. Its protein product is CSAGSGPREGDTQYF.

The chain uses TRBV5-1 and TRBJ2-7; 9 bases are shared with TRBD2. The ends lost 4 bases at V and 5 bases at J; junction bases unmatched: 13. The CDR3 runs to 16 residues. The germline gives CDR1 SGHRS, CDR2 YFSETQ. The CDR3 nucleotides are TGCGCCAGCAGCATCGGCACTAGCGGGTGCGGCGACGAGCAGTACGTC. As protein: CASSIGTSGCGDEQYV.